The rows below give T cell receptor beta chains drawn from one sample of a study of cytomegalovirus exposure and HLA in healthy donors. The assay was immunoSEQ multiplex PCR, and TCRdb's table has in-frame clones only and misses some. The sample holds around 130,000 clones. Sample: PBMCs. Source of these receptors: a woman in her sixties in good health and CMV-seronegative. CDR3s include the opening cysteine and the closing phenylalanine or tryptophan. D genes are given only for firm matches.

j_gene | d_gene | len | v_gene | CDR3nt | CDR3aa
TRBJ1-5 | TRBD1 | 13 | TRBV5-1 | TGCGCCAGCAGCTCACAGGGGGATCAGCCCCAGCATTTT | CASSSQGDQPQHF
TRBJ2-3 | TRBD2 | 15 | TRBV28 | TGTGCCAGCAGCCCTAATCCGGGCGGGGGAGATACGCAGTATTTT | CASSPNPGGGDTQYF
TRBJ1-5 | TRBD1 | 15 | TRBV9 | TGTGCCAGCAGCGTTTCCGGGACAGGGCATCAGCCCCAGCATTTT | CASSVSGTGHQPQHF
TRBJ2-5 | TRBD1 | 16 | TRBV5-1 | TGCGCCAGCAGGATTACGCCGACAGGGGCGCAAGAGACCCAGTACTTC | CASRITPTGAQETQYF
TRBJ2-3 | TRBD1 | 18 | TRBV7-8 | TGTGCCAGCAGCTTAGCAGGCTATGGGACAGGGGTGGGGGATACGCAGTATTTT | CASSLAGYGTGVGDTQYF
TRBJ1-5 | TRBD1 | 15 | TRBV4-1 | TGCGCCAGCAGCCATCCGGACAGGGGCAATCAGCCCCAGCATTTT | CASSHPDRGNQPQHF
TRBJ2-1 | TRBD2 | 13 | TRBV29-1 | TGCAGCGCTACTAGCGCGAAGGGCAATGAGCAGTTCTTC | CSATSAKGNEQFF
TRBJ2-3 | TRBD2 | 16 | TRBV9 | TGTGCCAGCAGCGCCCTAGCGGGGGGGCCAACAGATACGCAGTATTTT | CASSALAGGPTDTQYF
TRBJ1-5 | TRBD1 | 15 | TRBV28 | TGTGCCAGCACCGCGACAGGGGTTACGAATCAGCCCCAGCATTTT | CASTATGVTNQPQHF
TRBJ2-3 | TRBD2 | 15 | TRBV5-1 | TGCGCCAGCAGCTTGGACCCAGCGGGGGGGTCGACGCAGTATTTT | CASSLDPAGGSTQYF
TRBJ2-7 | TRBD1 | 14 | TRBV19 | TGTGCCAGTAGTACAGGGACAGGGTCCTACGAGCAGTACTTC | CASSTGTGSYEQYF
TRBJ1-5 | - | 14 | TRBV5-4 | TGTGCCAGCAGCTTACAGGGAAGGAATCAGCCCCAGCATTTT | CASSLQGRNQPQHF
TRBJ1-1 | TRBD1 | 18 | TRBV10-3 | TGTGCCATCAGTGAACCCCTTGGACAGGGGTCAATGAACACTGAAGCTTTCTTT | CAISEPLGQGSMNTEAFF
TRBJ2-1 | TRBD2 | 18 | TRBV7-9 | TGTGCCAGCAGCTTAGGGCCAGGTGGGGGAGCGGGGCTCCTTGAGCAGTTCTTC | CASSLGPGGGAGLLEQFF
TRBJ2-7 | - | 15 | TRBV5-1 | TGCGCCAGCAGCTTGGGTCTGGACTCCCCCTACGAGCAGTACTTC | CASSLGLDSPYEQYF
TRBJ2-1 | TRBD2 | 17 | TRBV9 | TGTGCCAGCAGCTCTCACTCGGGGACTAGCGGATACAATGAGCAGTTCTTC | CASSSHSGTSGYNEQFF
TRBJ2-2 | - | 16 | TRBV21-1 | TGTGCCAGCAGCCCTCGGGACAGGCAGAACACCGGGGAGCTGTTTTTT | CASSPRDRQNTGELFF
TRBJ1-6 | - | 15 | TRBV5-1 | TGCGCCAGCAGCTGGACAGCTTCGGGAAATTCACCCCTCCACTTT | CASSWTASGNSPLHF
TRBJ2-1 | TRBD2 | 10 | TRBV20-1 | TGCAGTGCTGCTAGGGAGGGGCAGTTCTTC | CSAAREGQFF
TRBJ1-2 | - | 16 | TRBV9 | TGTGCCAGCAGCGTAGCTGATGGTCAGGTTCCCTATGGCTACACCTTC | CASSVADGQVPYGYTF
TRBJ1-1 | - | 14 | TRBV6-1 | TGTGCCAGCAGGAGGGGGAGGGAGGGCACTGAAGCTTTCTTT | CASRRGREGTEAFF
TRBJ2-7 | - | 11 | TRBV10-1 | TGCGCCAGCAGCAGTGGCTACGAGCAGTACTTC | CASSSGYEQYF
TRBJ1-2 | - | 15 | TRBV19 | TGTGCCAGTAGTATAGGGGCAGGAGGAAACTATGGCTACACCTTC | CASSIGAGGNYGYTF
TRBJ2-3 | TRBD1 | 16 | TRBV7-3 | TGTGCCAGCAGCCCCACAGGACAGGTCCGCACAGATACGCAGTATTTT | CASSPTGQVRTDTQYF
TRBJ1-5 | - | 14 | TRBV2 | TGTGCCAGCAAGCGAGACTGGAGCAATCAGCCCCAGCATTTT | CASKRDWSNQPQHF
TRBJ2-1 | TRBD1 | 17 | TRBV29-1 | TGCAGCGTTGCAAATACCGACAGGGTTGGGGGATACAATGAGCAGTTCTTC | CSVANTDRVGGYNEQFF
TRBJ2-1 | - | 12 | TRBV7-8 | TGTGCCAGCAGCCTCCCGAGGGGGGAGCAGTTCTTC | CASSLPRGEQFF
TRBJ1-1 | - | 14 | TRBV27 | TGTGCCAGCAGTTGGGTTGGGCGGAACACTGAAGCTTTCTTT | CASSWVGRNTEAFF
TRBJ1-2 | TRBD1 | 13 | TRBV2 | TGTGCCAGCAGCCTATCCGACAGGGATGGCTACACCTTC | CASSLSDRDGYTF
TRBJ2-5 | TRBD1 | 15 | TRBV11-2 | TGTGCCAGCAGTTCCCTGGACAGGGGTCGGCAGGCCCAGTACTTC | CASSSLDRGRQAQYF
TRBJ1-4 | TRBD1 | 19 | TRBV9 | TGTGCCAGCAGCGGAGACAGGGGACAGGGAGGCAGAACTAATGAAAAACTGTTTTTT | CASSGDRGQGGRTNEKLFF
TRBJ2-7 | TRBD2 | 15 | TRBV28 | TGTGCCAGCAGTTTATCGCGGGAGTCCCGAAACGAGCAGTACTTC | CASSLSRESRNEQYF
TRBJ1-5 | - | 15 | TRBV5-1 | TGCGCCAGCAGCTTGGATTCAGATAGCAATCAGCCCCAGCATTTT | CASSLDSDSNQPQHF
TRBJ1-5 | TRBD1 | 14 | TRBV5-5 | TGTGCCAGCAGCTTGGTTCAGGGGGGACAGCCCCAGCATTTT | CASSLVQGGQPQHF
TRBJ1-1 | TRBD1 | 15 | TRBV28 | TGTGCCAGCAGTTTAGGGGACAGGGGGGGCACTGAAGCTTTCTTT | CASSLGDRGGTEAFF
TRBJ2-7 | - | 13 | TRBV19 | TGTGCCAGTAGTTCGGATGCAGACAGACGTCCCTCCTTC | CASSSDADRRPSF
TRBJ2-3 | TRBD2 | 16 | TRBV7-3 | TGTGCCAGCAGCACCCAAGCGGGGGGGCAAACAGATACGCAGTATTTT | CASSTQAGGQTDTQYF
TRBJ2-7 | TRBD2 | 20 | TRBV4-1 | TGCGCCAGCAGCCAAAACCCCGGAATTTTGTGGGCTAGCGGGAGGTACGAGCAGTACTTC | CASSQNPGILWASGRYEQYF
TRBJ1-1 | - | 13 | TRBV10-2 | TGCGCCAGCAGTGACAGGGGGAACACTGAAGCTTTCTTT | CASSDRGNTEAFF
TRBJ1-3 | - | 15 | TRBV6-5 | TGTGCCAGCAGTTCTCTCGACAGGATGGCAAACACCATATATTTT | CASSSLDRMANTIYF
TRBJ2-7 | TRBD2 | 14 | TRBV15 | TGTGCCACCAGCCGACCCGGGGGGTTTCGGGAGCAGTACTTC | CATSRPGGFREQYF
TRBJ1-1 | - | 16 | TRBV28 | TGTGCCAGCAGCCCGGGGGGAGGGGAGCGGAACACTGAAGCTTTCTTT | CASSPGGGERNTEAFF
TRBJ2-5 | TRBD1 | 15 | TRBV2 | TGTGCCAGCAGTGAAGTTGAGGGGGCGAGGGAGACCCAGTACTTC | CASSEVEGARETQYF
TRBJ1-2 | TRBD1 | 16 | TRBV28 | TGTGCCAGTGAGGGACAGGGGAGCTGGCCAAACTATGGCTACACCTTC | CASEGQGSWPNYGYTF
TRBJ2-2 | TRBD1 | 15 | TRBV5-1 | TGCGCCAGCAGCTCCGGGACAGGGAATACCGGGGAGCTGTTTTTT | CASSSGTGNTGELFF
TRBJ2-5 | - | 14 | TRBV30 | TGTGCCTGGAGTCTAAACAGGGTCCAAGAGACCCAGTACTTC | CAWSLNRVQETQYF
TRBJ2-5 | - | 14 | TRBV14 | TGTGCCAGCAGCCAAGCAGGGTCCAAGGGGACCCAGTACTTC | CASSQAGSKGTQYF
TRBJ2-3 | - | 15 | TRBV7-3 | TGTGCCAGCAGCCCATCCGCTCAGGGTGCAGATACGCAGTATTTT | CASSPSAQGADTQYF
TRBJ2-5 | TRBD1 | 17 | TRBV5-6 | TGTGCCAGCAGCGCTCTGACAGGGGGCGCCTCACGGGAGACCCAGTACTTC | CASSALTGGASRETQYF
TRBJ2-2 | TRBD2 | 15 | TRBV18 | TGTGCCAGCTCACCAACGGGAGGCCAGGCCGGGGAGCTGTTTTTT | CASSPTGGQAGELFF
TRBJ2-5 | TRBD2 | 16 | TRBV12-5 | TGTGCTAGTGGCCCCGGGACTAGCGGGAAACAAGAGACCCAGTACTTC | CASGPGTSGKQETQYF
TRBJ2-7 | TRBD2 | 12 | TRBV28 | TGTGCCAGCAGGGGGGAGGGCTACGAGCAGTACTTC | CASRGEGYEQYF
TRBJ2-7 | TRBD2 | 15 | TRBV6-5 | TGTGCCAGCAGTTACGCTAGCGGGAGCGCCTACGAGCAGTACTTC | CASSYASGSAYEQYF
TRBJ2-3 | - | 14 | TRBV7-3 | TGTGCCAGCAGCTTATCCCAGGCTGGAGATACGCAGTATTTT | CASSLSQAGDTQYF
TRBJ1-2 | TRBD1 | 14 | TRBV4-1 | TGCGCCAGCAGCCGAGGGGGACAGGATATTGGCTACACCTTC | CASSRGGQDIGYTF